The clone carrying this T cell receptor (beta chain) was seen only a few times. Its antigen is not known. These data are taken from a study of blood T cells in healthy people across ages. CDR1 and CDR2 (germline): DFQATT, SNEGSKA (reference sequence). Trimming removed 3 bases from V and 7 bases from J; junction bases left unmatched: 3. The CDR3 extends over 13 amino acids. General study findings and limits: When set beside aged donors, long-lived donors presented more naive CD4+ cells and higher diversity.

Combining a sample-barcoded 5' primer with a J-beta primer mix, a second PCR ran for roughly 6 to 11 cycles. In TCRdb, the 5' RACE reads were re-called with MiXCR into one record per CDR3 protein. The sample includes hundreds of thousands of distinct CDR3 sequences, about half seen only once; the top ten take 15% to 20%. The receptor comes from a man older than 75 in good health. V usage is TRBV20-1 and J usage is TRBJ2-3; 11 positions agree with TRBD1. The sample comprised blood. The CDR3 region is CSARDRGRNTQYF. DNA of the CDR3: TGCAGTGCTAGGGACAGGGGGCGAAATACGCAGTATTTT.